These T cell receptor beta chains were read from a single sample in a study of cytomegalovirus exposure and HLA in healthy donors. Generated by immunoSEQ multiplex PCR, the TCRdb table keeps only in-frame clones and is missing some. This table holds 170,000 or so clones, under 85% found once. The material sequenced was PBMCs. All receptors come from a man between 18 and 29 years old in good health and CMV-seronegative. Each CDR3 is given with its conserved first and last residue. The D gene is left open where the match is weak. Clone sizes are given selectively: once, few, many, or a class where the clone is expanded.

J gene: TRBJ1-1
CDR3 length: 15
D gene: NA
V gene: TRBV11-3
clone size: NA
CDR3 protein: CASSLALTGDTEAFF
CDR3 DNA: TGTGCCAGCAGCTTAGCCTTGACAGGAGACACTGAAGCTTTCTTT

J gene: TRBJ2-1
CDR3 length: 16
D gene: NA
V gene: TRBV29-1
clone size: NA
CDR3 protein: CSVEDKREWYYNEQFF
CDR3 DNA: TGCAGCGTTGAAGATAAACGGGAGTGGTACTACAATGAGCAGTTCTTC

J gene: TRBJ2-1
CDR3 length: 16
D gene: NA
V gene: TRBV4-3
clone size: NA
CDR3 protein: CASSQDWTENYNEQFF
CDR3 DNA: TGCGCCAGCAGCCAAGATTGGACTGAGAACTACAATGAGCAGTTCTTC

J gene: TRBJ2-1
CDR3 length: 16
D gene: TRBD2
V gene: TRBV6-6
clone size: NA
CDR3 protein: CASSYSGLAGGGEQFF
CDR3 DNA: TGTGCCAGCAGTTACTCGGGGCTAGCGGGAGGCGGTGAGCAGTTCTTC

J gene: TRBJ1-2
CDR3 length: 12
D gene: NA
V gene: TRBV5-1
clone size: NA
CDR3 protein: CASSFLRRRNTF
CDR3 DNA: TGCGCCAGCAGTTTCCTTCGGAGGAGAAACACCTTC

J gene: TRBJ2-5
CDR3 length: 13
D gene: NA
V gene: TRBV9
clone size: NA
CDR3 protein: CASSVRAQETQYF
CDR3 DNA: TGTGCCAGCAGCGTGCGGGCCCAAGAGACCCAGTACTTC

J gene: TRBJ2-3
CDR3 length: 15
D gene: NA
V gene: TRBV5-1
clone size: NA
CDR3 protein: CATKNLAHSTDTQYF
CDR3 DNA: TGCGCCACCAAGAATCTAGCTCATAGCACAGATACGCAGTATTTT

J gene: TRBJ2-3
CDR3 length: 16
D gene: NA
V gene: TRBV5-4
clone size: NA
CDR3 protein: CASSLDPSKPSDTQYF
CDR3 DNA: TGTGCCAGCAGCTTGGACCCATCTAAACCCTCAGATACGCAGTATTTT

J gene: TRBJ2-7
CDR3 length: 13
D gene: NA
V gene: TRBV10-3
clone size: NA
CDR3 protein: CAITKDSRYEQYF
CDR3 DNA: TGTGCCATCACCAAGGACAGCCGATACGAGCAGTACTTC

J gene: TRBJ2-7
CDR3 length: 14
D gene: NA
V gene: TRBV19
clone size: NA
CDR3 protein: CASSMTGSGYEQYF
CDR3 DNA: TGTGCCAGTAGTATGACAGGATCGGGGTACGAGCAGTACTTC

J gene: TRBJ1-6
CDR3 length: 15
D gene: TRBD1
V gene: TRBV5-1
clone size: NA
CDR3 protein: CASSLAQGYNSPLHF
CDR3 DNA: TGCGCCAGCAGCTTGGCACAGGGGTATAATTCACCCCTCCACTTT

J gene: TRBJ2-2
CDR3 length: 16
D gene: TRBD2
V gene: TRBV29-1
clone size: NA
CDR3 protein: CSVEASSGEEGGELFF
CDR3 DNA: TGCAGCGTTGAAGCCTCTAGCGGAGAAGAAGGCGGGGAGCTGTTTTTT

J gene: TRBJ2-7
CDR3 length: 13
D gene: NA
V gene: TRBV12-1
clone size: NA
CDR3 protein: CASSFLAGYEQYF
CDR3 DNA: TGTGCCAGCAGCTTCCTAGCGGGTTACGAGCAGTACTTC

J gene: TRBJ2-7
CDR3 length: 12
D gene: NA
V gene: TRBV2
clone size: NA
CDR3 protein: CASSTGTYEQYF
CDR3 DNA: TGTGCCAGCTCAACAGGGACCTACGAGCAGTACTTC

J gene: TRBJ2-1
CDR3 length: 15
D gene: TRBD2
V gene: TRBV6-6
clone size: NA
CDR3 protein: CASILLAGGPDEQFF
CDR3 DNA: TGTGCCAGCATTCTACTAGCGGGGGGGCCCGATGAGCAGTTCTTC

J gene: TRBJ2-2
CDR3 length: 15
D gene: TRBD1
V gene: TRBV10-2
clone size: NA
CDR3 protein: CASSYRGTNTGELFF
CDR3 DNA: TGCGCCAGCAGTTACAGGGGGACGAACACCGGGGAGCTGTTTTTT

J gene: TRBJ1-5
CDR3 length: 16
D gene: NA
V gene: TRBV19
clone size: NA
CDR3 protein: CASSIDPAYSNQPQHF
CDR3 DNA: TGTGCCAGTAGTATAGATCCCGCCTATAGCAATCAGCCCCAGCATTTT

J gene: TRBJ1-1
CDR3 length: 14
D gene: NA
V gene: TRBV7-9
clone size: NA
CDR3 protein: CASERGRGDTEAFF
CDR3 DNA: TGTGCCAGCGAGCGGGGAAGGGGGGACACTGAAGCTTTCTTT

J gene: TRBJ2-7
CDR3 length: 13
D gene: TRBD1
V gene: TRBV27
clone size: NA
CDR3 protein: CASRHRDSYEQYF
CDR3 DNA: TGTGCCAGCAGGCACCGGGACAGCTACGAGCAGTACTTC

J gene: TRBJ2-7
CDR3 length: 15
D gene: TRBD1
V gene: TRBV4-3
clone size: NA
CDR3 protein: CASSQDGTGSYEQYF
CDR3 DNA: TGCGCCAGCAGCCAAGATGGGACAGGTTCCTACGAGCAGTACTTC

J gene: TRBJ2-7
CDR3 length: 15
D gene: NA
V gene: TRBV7-9
clone size: NA
CDR3 protein: CASSPRVGASYEQYF
CDR3 DNA: TGTGCCAGCAGCCCACGTGTGGGCGCATCCTACGAGCAGTACTTC

J gene: TRBJ2-2
CDR3 length: 14
D gene: NA
V gene: TRBV25-1
clone size: NA
CDR3 protein: CASSEYLPTGELFF
CDR3 DNA: TGTGCCAGCAGTGAATATCTCCCCACCGGGGAGCTGTTTTTT

J gene: TRBJ2-7
CDR3 length: 13
D gene: NA
V gene: TRBV7-2
clone size: few
CDR3 protein: CASSLVGVGEQYF
CDR3 DNA: TGTGCCAGCAGCTTAGTCGGGGTTGGCGAGCAGTACTTC

J gene: TRBJ1-4
CDR3 length: 17
D gene: TRBD1
V gene: TRBV7-9
clone size: NA
CDR3 protein: CASSNGQGTPTNEKLFF
CDR3 DNA: TGTGCCAGCAGCAACGGACAGGGTACCCCGACTAATGAAAAACTGTTTTTT

J gene: TRBJ2-4
CDR3 length: 19
D gene: TRBD1
V gene: TRBV5-1
clone size: NA
CDR3 protein: CASSTGTDSAPLAKNIQYF
CDR3 DNA: TGCGCCAGCAGCACCGGGACAGACTCTGCCCCTCTAGCCAAAAACATTCAGTACTTC

J gene: TRBJ2-7
CDR3 length: 16
D gene: NA
V gene: TRBV14
clone size: NA
CDR3 protein: CASSQVGGSLSSEQYF
CDR3 DNA: TGTGCCAGCAGCCAAGTCGGAGGGAGCCTCAGTAGCGAGCAGTACTTC

J gene: TRBJ2-3
CDR3 length: 15
D gene: NA
V gene: TRBV7-9
clone size: NA
CDR3 protein: CASSLVSPSTDTQYF
CDR3 DNA: TGTGCCAGCAGCTTAGTCAGTCCTAGCACAGATACGCAGTATTTT

J gene: TRBJ2-7
CDR3 length: 15
D gene: TRBD1
V gene: TRBV25-1
clone size: NA
CDR3 protein: CASVPLGQGADEQYF
CDR3 DNA: TGTGCCAGCGTGCCACTTGGACAGGGGGCGGATGAGCAGTACTTC

J gene: TRBJ2-3
CDR3 length: 15
D gene: TRBD1
V gene: TRBV7-8
clone size: NA
CDR3 protein: CASSLQGAGTDTQYF
CDR3 DNA: TGTGCCAGCAGCTTACAGGGGGCGGGCACAGATACGCAGTATTTT

J gene: TRBJ2-1
CDR3 length: 14
D gene: TRBD2
V gene: TRBV30
clone size: NA
CDR3 protein: CAWSSGLALNEQFF
CDR3 DNA: TGTGCCTGGAGTTCCGGACTAGCCCTTAATGAGCAGTTCTTC

J gene: TRBJ2-3
CDR3 length: 13
D gene: NA
V gene: TRBV7-8
clone size: NA
CDR3 protein: CASSLVGGGPQYF
CDR3 DNA: TGTGCCAGCAGCTTAGTGGGGGGAGGTCCGCAGTATTTT

J gene: TRBJ1-5
CDR3 length: 15
D gene: NA
V gene: TRBV9
clone size: NA
CDR3 protein: CASSTSPGQNQPQHF
CDR3 DNA: TGTGCCAGCAGCACGAGTCCGGGACAAAATCAGCCCCAGCATTTT

J gene: TRBJ2-3
CDR3 length: 16
D gene: NA
V gene: TRBV6-4
clone size: NA
CDR3 protein: CASSDSGGRRADTQYF
CDR3 DNA: TGTGCCAGCAGTGACTCGGGTGGGAGAAGGGCAGATACGCAGTATTTT

J gene: TRBJ2-7
CDR3 length: 15
D gene: TRBD2
V gene: TRBV19
clone size: NA
CDR3 protein: CASSNQGAGTYEQYF
CDR3 DNA: TGTGCCAGTAGTAACCAGGGAGCGGGGACCTACGAGCAGTACTTC

J gene: TRBJ2-4
CDR3 length: 17
D gene: NA
V gene: TRBV5-1
clone size: NA
CDR3 protein: CASSYTTGWQAKNIQYF
CDR3 DNA: TGCGCCAGCAGCTACACCACAGGTTGGCAGGCCAAAAACATTCAGTACTTC

J gene: TRBJ2-1
CDR3 length: 16
D gene: NA
V gene: TRBV29-1
clone size: NA
CDR3 protein: CSVEGWRGSSYNEQFF
CDR3 DNA: TGCAGCGTTGAGGGGTGGAGGGGTAGCTCCTACAATGAGCAGTTCTTC

J gene: TRBJ1-6
CDR3 length: 14
D gene: TRBD1
V gene: TRBV25-1
clone size: NA
CDR3 protein: CASQQGVSNSPLHF
CDR3 DNA: TGTGCCAGCCAGCAGGGGGTCTCTAATTCACCCCTCCACTTT

J gene: TRBJ2-7
CDR3 length: 14
D gene: NA
V gene: TRBV19
clone size: NA
CDR3 protein: CASSIVGARDEQYF
CDR3 DNA: TGTGCCAGTAGTATAGTGGGGGCGCGGGACGAGCAGTACTTC

J gene: TRBJ1-3
CDR3 length: 17
D gene: NA
V gene: TRBV11-2
clone size: NA
CDR3 protein: CASSFGRQGLSGNTIYF
CDR3 DNA: TGTGCCAGCAGCTTCGGCAGGCAGGGACTTTCTGGAAACACCATATATTTT

J gene: TRBJ2-7
CDR3 length: 16
D gene: NA
V gene: TRBV6-6
clone size: NA
CDR3 protein: CASSVRRGSSSYEQYF
CDR3 DNA: TGTGCCAGCAGTGTGCGAAGGGGGAGTAGCTCCTACGAGCAGTACTTC

J gene: TRBJ2-7
CDR3 length: 12
D gene: NA
V gene: TRBV13
clone size: NA
CDR3 protein: CASSLRTGEQYF
CDR3 DNA: TGTGCCAGCAGCTTACGAACAGGGGAGCAGTACTTC

J gene: TRBJ2-2
CDR3 length: 18
D gene: TRBD2
V gene: TRBV7-3
clone size: NA
CDR3 protein: CASSLLYEKPGLRGELFF
CDR3 DNA: TGTGCCAGCAGCTTATTATACGAGAAACCGGGACTAAGGGGGGAGCTGTTTTTT

J gene: TRBJ2-5
CDR3 length: 15
D gene: NA
V gene: TRBV21-1
clone size: NA
CDR3 protein: CASSKSRGLAETQYF
CDR3 DNA: TGTGCCAGCAGCAAAAGCAGGGGGCTCGCAGAGACCCAGTACTTC

J gene: TRBJ2-4
CDR3 length: 17
D gene: TRBD1
V gene: TRBV5-1
clone size: NA
CDR3 protein: CASSFGTGGRLGNIQYF
CDR3 DNA: TGCGCCAGCAGCTTCGGGACAGGGGGCAGGTTGGGAAACATTCAGTACTTC

J gene: TRBJ1-4
CDR3 length: 13
D gene: TRBD1
V gene: TRBV30
clone size: NA
CDR3 protein: CAAGQGFNEKLFF
CDR3 DNA: TGTGCCGCCGGACAGGGCTTTAATGAAAAACTGTTTTTT

J gene: TRBJ1-1
CDR3 length: 12
D gene: TRBD1
V gene: TRBV6-5
clone size: few
CDR3 protein: CATFVRGQEAFF
CDR3 DNA: TGTGCCACGTTTGTCAGGGGGCAGGAAGCTTTCTTT

J gene: TRBJ1-1
CDR3 length: 12
D gene: NA
V gene: TRBV30
clone size: NA
CDR3 protein: CAWSVGDTEAFF
CDR3 DNA: TGTGCCTGGAGTGTCGGGGACACTGAAGCTTTCTTT

J gene: TRBJ2-3
CDR3 length: 17
D gene: TRBD2
V gene: TRBV4-3
clone size: NA
CDR3 protein: CASSQDNLAGVTDTQYF
CDR3 DNA: TGCGCCAGCAGCCAAGATAACCTAGCGGGAGTCACAGATACGCAGTATTTT

J gene: TRBJ1-6
CDR3 length: 15
D gene: TRBD1
V gene: TRBV6-4
clone size: once
CDR3 protein: CASSDSTGTSSPLHF
CDR3 DNA: TGTGCCAGCAGTGACTCGACAGGGACCAGTTCACCCCTCCACTTT